This T cell receptor beta chain originates from a study of T cells in severe cutaneous drug reactions (dated by TCRdb to the late 2010s). Looking at the study overall: Recruitment took place between the early 2010s and the late 2010s, drawing patients from Taiwan, Thailand and a European registry network. Only patients with a probable or definite SJS/TEN or DRESS diagnosis by RegiSCAR criteria were enrolled. The Naranjo algorithm and the ALDEN drug causality algorithm were used to identify the culprit drug. Blister fluids/cells, PBMC and other biological samples were taken from patients in the acute stage or the recovery stage. Bulk TCR sequencing was combined with single-cell sequencing, quantitative PCR validation, functional assays and transgenic mouse experiments. Libraries were prepared using iRepertoire multiplex PCR, and a comparison was cited by the authors in which similar capture of abundant clonotypes was shown across iRepertoire and 5' RACE methods with or without UMI. The paper as a whole reports these results and caveats: A public TCRbeta CDR3 was found in all seven CBZ-SJS/TEN blister samples (mean 13.57%) but was undetectable or scarce in tolerant-control and healthy-donor PBMC. The authors stated that further study is still needed to find out whether the public TCR applies more generally to SJS/TEN caused by other drugs. CBZ-SJS/TEN patients showed strongly increased TRBV12-4 usage, with averages of 30% to 40% in blister cells and around 5% in PBMC.

Comment on this clonotype: This receptor's antigen is unknown.

For both bulk and single-cell sequencing, libraries were prepared with the iRepertoire multiplex PCR system using TCR subtype-specific primers. Multiplex PCR using primers aimed at the V, D and J gene regions produced the bulk TCR beta libraries. Roughly 95-550 ng of RNA per sample served as input for bulk TCR library preparation. An Illumina MiSeq was used to sequence the bulk TCR beta amplicons. As for the original processing: Quality control steps removed sample misassignments and low-quality sequencing reads. CDR3 was defined as the amino acids lying between the Y[YFLI]C motif of the V-gene and the [FW]GXGT motif of the J-segment. CDR3 clonotypes and TRBV and TRBJ gene assignments were based on the IMGT database. Per-sample TRBV expression was normalized to the mean of the same gene in PBMC from 40 to 55 healthy donors. Each CDR3 protein sequence appears as one entry after TCRdb reprocessed the reads, and no DNA is included. It is TCRdb's table, rather than the study itself, that gives the V and J calls and clone size. The table for this sample records tens of thousands of distinct CDR3 sequences. 6.5% to 8% of the sample is in the top ten clones.

Sequenced donors were patients with carbamazepine-induced Stevens-Johnson syndrome or toxic epidermal necrolysis (CBZ-SJS/TEN). The peripheral blood repertoires were obtained from CBZ-SJS/TEN patients of Han Chinese origin (roughly 5) and European origin (six). Next-generation sequencing was used to profile the T cell receptor repertoires of patients with drug-induced severe cutaneous adverse reactions in a search for drug-specific clonotypes. RNA was isolated from either blister cells of skin lesions or peripheral blood mononuclear cells. The CDR3, from cysteine to phenylalanine, totals 15 residues. No DNA is recorded. Taken from the germline V gene, the CDR1 and CDR2 loops are MGHRA and YSYEKL.

Sequencing input: PBMCs. The receptor chain draws on TRBV4-1 and TRBJ1-3; the TCRdb D gene call, TRBD1, has no DNA to confirm it. The clonotype was recovered from a human donor with toxic epidermal necrolysis, a severe cutaneous drug reaction. CDR3 reads: CASSQDGGPGNTIYF.